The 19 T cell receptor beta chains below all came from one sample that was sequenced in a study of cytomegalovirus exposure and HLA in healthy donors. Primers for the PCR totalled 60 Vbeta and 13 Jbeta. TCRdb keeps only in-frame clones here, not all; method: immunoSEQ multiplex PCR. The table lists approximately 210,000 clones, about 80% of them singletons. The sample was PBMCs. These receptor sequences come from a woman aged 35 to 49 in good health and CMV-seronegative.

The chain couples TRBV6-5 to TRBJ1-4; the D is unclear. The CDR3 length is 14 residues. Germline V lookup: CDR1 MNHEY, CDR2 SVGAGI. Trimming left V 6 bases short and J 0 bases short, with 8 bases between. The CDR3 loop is CASSPTATNEKLFF. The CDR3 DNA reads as TGTGCCAGCAGCCCCACAGCAACTAATGAAAAACTGTTTTTT.

This chain's CDR3 is CATSREYRVIDGYTF. CDR3 sequence (DNA): TGTGCCACCAGCAGAGAATACAGGGTAATCGATGGCTACACCTTC. The chain couples TRBV15 to TRBJ1-2; D is possibly TRBD1 (6 bases). Germline loops: CDR1 LNHNV, CDR2 YYDKDF (reference sequence). Trimming took off 0 bases at V and 6 bases at J, with 14 bases between the two ends. This CDR3 is 15 amino acids long.

DNA of the CDR3: TGTGCCAGCAGTTGGACGACAGGGAACACTGAAGCTTTCTTT. This codes for CASSWTTGNTEAFF. The V gene is TRBV6-5, the J gene TRBJ1-1; maybe TRBD1 (6 bases). The CDR3 loop spans 14 amino acids. V lost 4 bases to trimming and J lost 1 base, with 10 bases between them. The germline V gene has CDR1 MNHEY and CDR2 SVGAGI.

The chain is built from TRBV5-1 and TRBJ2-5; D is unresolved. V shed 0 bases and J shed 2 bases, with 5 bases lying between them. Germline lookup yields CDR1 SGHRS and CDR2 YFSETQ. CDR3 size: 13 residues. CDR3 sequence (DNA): TGCGCCAGCAGCTTGGCACAACAAGAGACCCAGTACTTC. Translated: CASSLAQQETQYF.

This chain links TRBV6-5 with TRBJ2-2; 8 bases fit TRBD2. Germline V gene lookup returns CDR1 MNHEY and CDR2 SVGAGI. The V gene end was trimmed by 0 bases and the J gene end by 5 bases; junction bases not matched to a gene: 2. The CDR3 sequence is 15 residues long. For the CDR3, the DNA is TGTGCCAGCAGTTACTCTGGGACTAGAACCGGGGAGCTGTTTTTT. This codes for CASSYSGTRTGELFF.

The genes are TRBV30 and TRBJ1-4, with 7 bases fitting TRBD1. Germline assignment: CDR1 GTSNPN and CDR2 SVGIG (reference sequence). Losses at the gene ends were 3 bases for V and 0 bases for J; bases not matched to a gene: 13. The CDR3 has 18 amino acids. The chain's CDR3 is CAWRGTANALATNEKLFF. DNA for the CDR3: TGTGCCTGGAGAGGGACAGCCAACGCTCTCGCAACTAATGAAAAACTGTTTTTT.

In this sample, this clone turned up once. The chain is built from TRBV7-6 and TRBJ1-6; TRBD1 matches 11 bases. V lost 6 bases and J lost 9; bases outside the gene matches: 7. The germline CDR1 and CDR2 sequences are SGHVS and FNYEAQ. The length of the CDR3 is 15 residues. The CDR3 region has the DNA TGTGCCAGCAGTCGGGTGGGACAGGGGGGTTCACCCCTCCACTTT. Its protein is CASSRVGQGGSPLHF.

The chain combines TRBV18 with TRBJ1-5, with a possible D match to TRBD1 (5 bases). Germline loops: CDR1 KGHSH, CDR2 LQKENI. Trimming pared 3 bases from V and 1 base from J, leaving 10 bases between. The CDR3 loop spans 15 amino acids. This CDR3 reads CASSPRQTSNQPQHF. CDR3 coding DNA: TGTGCCAGCTCACCCCGACAGACAAGCAATCAGCCCCAGCATTTT.

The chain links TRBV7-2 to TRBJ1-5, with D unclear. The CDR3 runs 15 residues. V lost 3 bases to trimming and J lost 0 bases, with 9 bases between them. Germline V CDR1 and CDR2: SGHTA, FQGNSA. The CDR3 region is CASSFRRSSNQPQHF. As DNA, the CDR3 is TGTGCCAGCAGCTTCCGCAGATCTAGCAATCAGCCCCAGCATTTT.

CDR3 in DNA: TGTGCCAGCAGTGAATGGGATGGGGGGACAGGGGACACTGAAGCTTTCTTT. It specifies CASSEWDGGTGDTEAFF. The chain couples TRBV6-1 to TRBJ1-1; 10 bases fit TRBD1. CDR1 is MNHNS and CDR2 is SASEGT in the germline V gene. Trimming removed 2 bases from V and 3 bases from J; junction bases left unmatched: 9. CDR3 length: 17 amino acids.

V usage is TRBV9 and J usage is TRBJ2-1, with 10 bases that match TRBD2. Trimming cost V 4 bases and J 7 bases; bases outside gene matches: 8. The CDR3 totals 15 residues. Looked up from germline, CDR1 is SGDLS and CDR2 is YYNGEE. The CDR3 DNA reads TGTGCCAGCAGCTCTGGGGTGACTAGCGGGAATGAGCAGTTCTTC. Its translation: CASSSGVTSGNEQFF.

In nucleotides, the CDR3 is TGTGCCAGTAGTACACTCAAAACTGATATAGATACGCAGTATTTT. Translation gives CASSTLKTDIDTQYF. This chain uses TRBV19 with TRBJ2-3; D is unresolved. Germline assignment: CDR1 LNHDA and CDR2 SQIVND (reference sequence). The germline V and J ends were trimmed by 4 bases and 5 bases, with 16 bases remaining between them. This CDR3 contains 15 residues.

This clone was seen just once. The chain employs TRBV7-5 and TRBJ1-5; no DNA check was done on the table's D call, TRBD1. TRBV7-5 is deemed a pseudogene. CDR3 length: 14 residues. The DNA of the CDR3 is TGTGTCAGAAGCCCAAAGACAGGGGACCAGCCCCAGCATTTT. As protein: CVRSPKTGDQPQHF.

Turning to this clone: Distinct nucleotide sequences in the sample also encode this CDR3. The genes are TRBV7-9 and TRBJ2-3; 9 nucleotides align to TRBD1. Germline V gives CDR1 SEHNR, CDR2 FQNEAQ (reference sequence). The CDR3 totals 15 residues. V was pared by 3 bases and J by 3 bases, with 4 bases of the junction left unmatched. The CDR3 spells CASSLGQGGTDTQYF. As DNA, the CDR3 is TGTGCCAGCAGCTTGGGACAGGGCGGGACAGATACGCAGTATTTT. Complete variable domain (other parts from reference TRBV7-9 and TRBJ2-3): DTGVSQNPRHKITKRGQNVTFRCDPISEHNRLYWYRQTLGQGPEFLTYFQNEAQLEKSRLLSDRFSAERPKGSFSTLEIQRTEQGDSAMYLCASSLGQGGTDTQYFGPGTRLTVL.

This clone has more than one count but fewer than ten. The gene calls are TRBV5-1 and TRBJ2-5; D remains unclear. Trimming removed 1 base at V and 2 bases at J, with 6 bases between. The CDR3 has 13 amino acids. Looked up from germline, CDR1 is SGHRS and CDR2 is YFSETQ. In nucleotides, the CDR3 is TGCGCCAGCAGCTTGCGTCTACAAGAGACCCAGTACTTC. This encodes CASSLRLQETQYF.

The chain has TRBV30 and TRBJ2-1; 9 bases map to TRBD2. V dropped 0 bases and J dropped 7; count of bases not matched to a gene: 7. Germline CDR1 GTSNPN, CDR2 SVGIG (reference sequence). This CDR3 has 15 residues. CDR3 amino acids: CAWSVLLAGLNEQFF. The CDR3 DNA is TGTGCCTGGAGTGTACTCCTAGCGGGACTTAATGAGCAGTTCTTC.

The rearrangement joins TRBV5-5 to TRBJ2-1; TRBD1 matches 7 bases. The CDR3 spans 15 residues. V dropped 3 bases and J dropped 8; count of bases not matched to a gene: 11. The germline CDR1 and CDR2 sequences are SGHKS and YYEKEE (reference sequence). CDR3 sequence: CASSSWTGRFDEQFF. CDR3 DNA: TGTGCCAGCAGCTCGTGGACAGGTCGTTTCGATGAGCAGTTCTTC.

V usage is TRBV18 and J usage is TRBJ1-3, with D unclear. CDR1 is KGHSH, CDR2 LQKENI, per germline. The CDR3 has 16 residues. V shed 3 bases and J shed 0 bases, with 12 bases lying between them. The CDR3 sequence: CASSPNSRTSGNTIYF. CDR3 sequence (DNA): TGTGCCAGCTCACCGAACAGCCGAACCTCTGGAAACACCATATATTTT.

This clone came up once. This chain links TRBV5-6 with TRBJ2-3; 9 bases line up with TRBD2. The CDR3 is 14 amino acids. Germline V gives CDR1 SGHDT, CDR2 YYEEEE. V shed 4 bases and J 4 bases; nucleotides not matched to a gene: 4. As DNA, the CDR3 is TGTGCCAGCAGCCTGCTAGCGGGGTCAGATACGCAGTATTTT. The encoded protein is CASSLLAGSDTQYF.